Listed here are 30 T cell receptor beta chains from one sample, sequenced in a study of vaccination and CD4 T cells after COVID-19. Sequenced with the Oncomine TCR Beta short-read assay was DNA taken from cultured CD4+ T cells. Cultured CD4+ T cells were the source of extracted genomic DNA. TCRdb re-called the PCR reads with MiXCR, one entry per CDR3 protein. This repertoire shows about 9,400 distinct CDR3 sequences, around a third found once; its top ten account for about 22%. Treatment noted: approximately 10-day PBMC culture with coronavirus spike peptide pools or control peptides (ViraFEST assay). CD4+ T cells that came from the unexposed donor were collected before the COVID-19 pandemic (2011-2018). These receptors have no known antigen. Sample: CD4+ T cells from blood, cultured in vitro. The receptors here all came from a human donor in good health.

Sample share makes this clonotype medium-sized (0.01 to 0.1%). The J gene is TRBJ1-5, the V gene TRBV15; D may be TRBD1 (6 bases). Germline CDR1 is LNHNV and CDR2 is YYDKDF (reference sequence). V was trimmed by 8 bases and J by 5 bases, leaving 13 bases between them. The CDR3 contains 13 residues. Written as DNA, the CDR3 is TGTGCCACCTCTCGGGCAGGGGATCAGCCCCAGCATTTT. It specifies CATSRAGDQPQHF.

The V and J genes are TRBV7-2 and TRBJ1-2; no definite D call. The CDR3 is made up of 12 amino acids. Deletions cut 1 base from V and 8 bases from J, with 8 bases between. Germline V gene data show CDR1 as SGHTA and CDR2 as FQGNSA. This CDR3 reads CASSLGGWGYTF. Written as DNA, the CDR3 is TGTGCCAGCAGCTTAGGAGGTTGGGGCTACACCTTC.

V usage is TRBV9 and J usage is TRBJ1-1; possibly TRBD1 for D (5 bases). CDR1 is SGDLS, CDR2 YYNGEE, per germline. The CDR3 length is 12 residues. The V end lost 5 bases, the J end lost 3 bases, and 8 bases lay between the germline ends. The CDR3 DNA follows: TGTGCCAGCAGACAGGTCGACACTGAAGCTTTCTTT. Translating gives CASRQVDTEAFF.

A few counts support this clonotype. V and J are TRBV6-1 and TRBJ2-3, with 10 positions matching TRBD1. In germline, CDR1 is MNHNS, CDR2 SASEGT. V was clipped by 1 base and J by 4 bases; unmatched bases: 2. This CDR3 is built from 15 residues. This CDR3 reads CASSEGGTGADTQYF. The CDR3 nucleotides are TGTGCCAGCAGTGAAGGGGGGACAGGGGCAGATACGCAGTATTTT.

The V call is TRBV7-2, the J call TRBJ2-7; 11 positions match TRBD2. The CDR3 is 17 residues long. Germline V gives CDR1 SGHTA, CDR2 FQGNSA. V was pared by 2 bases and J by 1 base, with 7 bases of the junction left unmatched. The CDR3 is CASSLPATSGRSYEQYF. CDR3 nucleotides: TGTGCCAGCAGCTTACCAGCTACTAGCGGGAGATCCTACGAGCAGTACTTC.

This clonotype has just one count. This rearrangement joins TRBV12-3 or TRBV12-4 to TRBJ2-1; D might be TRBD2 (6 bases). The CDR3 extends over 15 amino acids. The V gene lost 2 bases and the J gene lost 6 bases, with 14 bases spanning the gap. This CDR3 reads CASSLSSGGANEQFF. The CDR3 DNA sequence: TGTGCCAGCAGTTTATCGAGCGGAGGGGCCAATGAGCAGTTCTTC.

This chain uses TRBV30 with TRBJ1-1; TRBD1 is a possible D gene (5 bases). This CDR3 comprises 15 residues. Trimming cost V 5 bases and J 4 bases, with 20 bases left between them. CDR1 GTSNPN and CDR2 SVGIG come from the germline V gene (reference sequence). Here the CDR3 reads CAWVSRDLRGTEAFF. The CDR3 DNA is TGTGCCTGGGTATCCCGGGACTTGCGGGGCACTGAAGCTTTCTTT.

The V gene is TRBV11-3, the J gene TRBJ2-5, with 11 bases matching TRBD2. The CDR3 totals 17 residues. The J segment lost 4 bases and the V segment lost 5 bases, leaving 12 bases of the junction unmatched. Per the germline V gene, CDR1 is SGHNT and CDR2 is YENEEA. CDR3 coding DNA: TGTGCCAGCAGCCCCAGATCCGGGACTAGCGGCTTAGAGACCCAGTACTTC. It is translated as CASSPRSGTSGLETQYF. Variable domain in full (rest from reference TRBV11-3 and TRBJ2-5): EAGVVQSPRYKIIEKKQPVAFWCNPISGHNTLYWYLQNLGQGPELLIRYENEEAVDDSQLPKDRFSAERLKGVDSTLKIQPAELGDSAVYLCASSPRSGTSGLETQYFGPGTRLLVL.

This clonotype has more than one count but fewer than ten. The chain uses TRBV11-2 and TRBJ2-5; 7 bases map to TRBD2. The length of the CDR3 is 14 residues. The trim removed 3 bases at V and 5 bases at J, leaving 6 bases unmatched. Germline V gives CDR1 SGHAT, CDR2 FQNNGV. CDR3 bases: TGTGCCAGCAGCTTGGGAGGGACCCGGGAGACCCAGTACTTC. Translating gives CASSLGGTRETQYF.

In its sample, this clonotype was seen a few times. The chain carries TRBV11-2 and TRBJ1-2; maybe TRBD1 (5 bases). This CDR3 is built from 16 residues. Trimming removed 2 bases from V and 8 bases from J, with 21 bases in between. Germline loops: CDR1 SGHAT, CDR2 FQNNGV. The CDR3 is CASSLLVPGSTGGYTF. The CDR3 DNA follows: TGTGCCAGCAGCTTATTGGTCCCAGGGAGTACCGGGGGCTACACCTTC.

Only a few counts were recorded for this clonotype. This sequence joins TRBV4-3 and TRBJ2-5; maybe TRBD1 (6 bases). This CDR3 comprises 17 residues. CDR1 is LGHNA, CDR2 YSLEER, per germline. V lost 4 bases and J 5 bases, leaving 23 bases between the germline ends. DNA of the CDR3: TGCGCCAGCAGCCGAAATGGGCTACAGGGAATCGAGGAGACCCAGTACTTC. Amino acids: CASSRNGLQGIEETQYF.

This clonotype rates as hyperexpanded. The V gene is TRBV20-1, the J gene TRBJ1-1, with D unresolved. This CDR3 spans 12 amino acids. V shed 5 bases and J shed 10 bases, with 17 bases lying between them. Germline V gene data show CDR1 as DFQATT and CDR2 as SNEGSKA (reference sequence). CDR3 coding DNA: TGCAGTGCTCGCTTGATGGCCCGCGGAGCTTTCTTT. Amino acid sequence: CSARLMARGAFF.

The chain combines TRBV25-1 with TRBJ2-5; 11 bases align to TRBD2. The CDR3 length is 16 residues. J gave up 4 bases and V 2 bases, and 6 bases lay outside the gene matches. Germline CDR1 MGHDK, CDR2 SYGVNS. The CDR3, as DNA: TGTGCCAGCAGTGAAGGGGCTCTAGCGGGAGGAGAGACCCAGTACTTC. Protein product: CASSEGALAGGETQYF.

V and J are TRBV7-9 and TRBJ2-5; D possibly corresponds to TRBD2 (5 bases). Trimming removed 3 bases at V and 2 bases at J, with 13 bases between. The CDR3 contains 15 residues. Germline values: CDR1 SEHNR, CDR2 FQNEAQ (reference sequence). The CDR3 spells CASSLEQPGQETQYF. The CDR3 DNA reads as TGTGCCAGCAGCTTGGAACAGCCGGGGCAAGAGACCCAGTACTTC.

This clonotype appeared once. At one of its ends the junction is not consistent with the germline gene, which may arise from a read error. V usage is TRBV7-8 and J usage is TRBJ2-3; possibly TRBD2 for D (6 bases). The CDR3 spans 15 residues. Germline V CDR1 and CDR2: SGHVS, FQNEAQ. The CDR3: CAGSLGWRGTDTQYF. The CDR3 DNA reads TGTGCCGGCAGCTTAGGGTGGAGGGGCACAGATACGCAGTATTTT.

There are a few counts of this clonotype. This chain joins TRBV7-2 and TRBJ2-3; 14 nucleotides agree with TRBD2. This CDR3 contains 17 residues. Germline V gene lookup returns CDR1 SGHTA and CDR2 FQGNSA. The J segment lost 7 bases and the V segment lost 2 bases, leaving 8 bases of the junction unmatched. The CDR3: CASSLPRGLAGEHTQYF. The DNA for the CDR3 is TGTGCCAGCAGCTTACCCCGGGGACTAGCGGGAGAGCATACGCAGTATTTT.

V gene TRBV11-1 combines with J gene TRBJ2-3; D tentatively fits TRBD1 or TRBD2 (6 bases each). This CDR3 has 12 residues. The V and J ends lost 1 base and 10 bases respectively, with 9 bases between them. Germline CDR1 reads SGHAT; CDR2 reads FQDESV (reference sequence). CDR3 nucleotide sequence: TGTGCCAGCAGCTTAGACAGGGAGGCGCAGTATTTT. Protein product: CASSLDREAQYF.

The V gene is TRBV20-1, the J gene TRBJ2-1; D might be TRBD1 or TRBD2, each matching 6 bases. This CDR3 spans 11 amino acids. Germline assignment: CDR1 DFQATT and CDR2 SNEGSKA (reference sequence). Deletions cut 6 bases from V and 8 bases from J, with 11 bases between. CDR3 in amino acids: CSAEGGDEQFF. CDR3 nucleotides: TGCAGTGCCGAGGGGGGCGATGAGCAGTTCTTC.

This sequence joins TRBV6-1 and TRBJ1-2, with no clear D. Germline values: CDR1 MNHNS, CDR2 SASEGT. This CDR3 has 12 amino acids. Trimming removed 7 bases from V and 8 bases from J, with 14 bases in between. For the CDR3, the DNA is TGTGCCAGCACCTCTACAATTGGCGGCTACACCTTC. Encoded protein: CASTSTIGGYTF.

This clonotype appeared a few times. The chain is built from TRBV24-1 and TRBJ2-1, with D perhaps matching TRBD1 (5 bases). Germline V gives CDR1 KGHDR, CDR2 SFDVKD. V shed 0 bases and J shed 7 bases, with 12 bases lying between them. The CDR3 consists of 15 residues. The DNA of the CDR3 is TGTGCCACCAGTGATTTGCACCCAGCAGGGAATGAGCAGTTCTTC. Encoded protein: CATSDLHPAGNEQFF.

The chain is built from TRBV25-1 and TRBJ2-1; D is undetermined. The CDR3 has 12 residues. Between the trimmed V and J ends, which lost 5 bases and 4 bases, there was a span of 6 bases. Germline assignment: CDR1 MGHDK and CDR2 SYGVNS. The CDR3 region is CASSPDYNEQFF. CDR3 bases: TGTGCCAGCAGTCCGGATTACAATGAGCAGTTCTTC.

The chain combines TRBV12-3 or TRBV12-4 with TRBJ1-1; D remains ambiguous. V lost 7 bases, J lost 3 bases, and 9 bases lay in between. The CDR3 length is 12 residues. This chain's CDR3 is CASIRGDTEAFF. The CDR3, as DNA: TGTGCCAGCATCCGAGGTGACACTGAAGCTTTCTTT.

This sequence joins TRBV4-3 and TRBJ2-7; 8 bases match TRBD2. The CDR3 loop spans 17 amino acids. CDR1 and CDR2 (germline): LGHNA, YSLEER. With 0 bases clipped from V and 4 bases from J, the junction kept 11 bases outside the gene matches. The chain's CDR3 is CASSQDHEAGVVYEQYF. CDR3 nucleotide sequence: TGCGCCAGCAGCCAAGATCACGAAGCGGGAGTTGTATACGAGCAGTACTTC.

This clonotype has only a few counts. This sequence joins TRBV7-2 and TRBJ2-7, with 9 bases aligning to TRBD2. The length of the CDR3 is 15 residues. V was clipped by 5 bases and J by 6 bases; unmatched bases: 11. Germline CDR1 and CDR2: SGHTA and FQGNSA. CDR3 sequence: CASSPMASGIGEQYF. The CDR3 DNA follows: TGTGCCAGCAGCCCCATGGCTAGCGGGATCGGCGAGCAGTACTTC.

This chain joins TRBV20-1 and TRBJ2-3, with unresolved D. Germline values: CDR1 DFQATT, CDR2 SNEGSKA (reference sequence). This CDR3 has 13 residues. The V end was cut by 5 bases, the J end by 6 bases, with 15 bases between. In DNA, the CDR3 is TGCAGTGCTGACGGTGGGCCGTCCGATACGCAGTATTTT. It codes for CSADGGPSDTQYF.

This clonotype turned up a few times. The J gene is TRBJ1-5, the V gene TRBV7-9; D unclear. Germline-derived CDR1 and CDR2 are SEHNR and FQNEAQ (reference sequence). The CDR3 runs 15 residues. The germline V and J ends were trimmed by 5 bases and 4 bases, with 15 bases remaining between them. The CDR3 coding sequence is TGTGCCAGCAGCCCAGCAGCAGGCGTTAATCAGCCCCAGCATTTT. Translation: CASSPAAGVNQPQHF.

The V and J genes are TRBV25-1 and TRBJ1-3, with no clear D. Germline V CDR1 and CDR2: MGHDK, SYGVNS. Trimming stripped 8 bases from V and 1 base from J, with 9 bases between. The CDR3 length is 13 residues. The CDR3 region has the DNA TGTGCCAGCGGGTTCGCTTCTGGAAACACCATATATTTT. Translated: CASGFASGNTIYF.

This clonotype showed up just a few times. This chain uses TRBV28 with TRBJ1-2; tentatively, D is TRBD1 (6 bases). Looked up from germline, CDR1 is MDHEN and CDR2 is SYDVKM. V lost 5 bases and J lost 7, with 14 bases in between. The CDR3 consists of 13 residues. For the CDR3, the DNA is TGTGCCAGCAGTCAGTTTTTACAGGGTGGCTACACCTTC. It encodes CASSQFLQGGYTF.

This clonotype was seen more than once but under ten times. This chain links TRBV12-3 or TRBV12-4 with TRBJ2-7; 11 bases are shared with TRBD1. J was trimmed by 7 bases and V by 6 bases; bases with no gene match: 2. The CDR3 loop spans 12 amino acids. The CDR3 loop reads CASSGTGGEQYF. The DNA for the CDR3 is TGTGCCAGCAGCGGGACAGGGGGTGAGCAGTACTTC.

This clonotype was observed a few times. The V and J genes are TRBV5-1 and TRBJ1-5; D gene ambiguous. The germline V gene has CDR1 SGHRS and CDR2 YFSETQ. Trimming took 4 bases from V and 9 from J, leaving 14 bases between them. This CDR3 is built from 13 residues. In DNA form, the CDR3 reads TGCGCCAGCAGCCCGGAAGCCTCAGGGCCCCAGCATTTT. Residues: CASSPEASGPQHF. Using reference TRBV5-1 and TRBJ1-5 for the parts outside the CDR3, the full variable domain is KAGVTQTPRYLIKTRGQQVTLSCSPISGHRSVSWYQQTPGQGLQFLFEYFSETQRNKGNFPGRFSGRQFSNSRSEMNVSTLELGDSALYLCASSPEASGPQHFGDGTRLSIL.